This is a list of T cell receptor beta chains from one sample in a study of blood T cells in healthy people across ages. TCRdb independently ran MiXCR on the 5' RACE reads; one entry per CDR3 protein. The table records about 1.7 million distinct CDR3 sequences, 28% of them present only once. The material sequenced was blood. The source is a woman under 40 in good health. Each CDR3 is given with its conserved first and last residue. The order of the fields is D gene, V gene, J gene, clone size, CDR3 protein, CDR3 DNA. A D gene is named only where the DNA matches it firmly. Part of the rows lack a size; the others show once, few, many or a class for expanded clones.

>NA|TRBV5-1|TRBJ1-2|many
CASSFGQSSGYTF
TGCGCCAGCAGCTTCGGACAGAGTAGTGGCTACACCTTC
>TRBD2|TRBV28|TRBJ2-5|many
CASSRTSSVETQYF
TGTGCCAGCAGTCGGACTAGCTCGGTTGAGACCCAGTACTTC
>NA|TRBV20-1|TRBJ1-5|NA
CSASSPVHNQPQHF
TGCAGTGCTAGTTCCCCCGTTCACAATCAGCCCCAGCATTTT
>TRBD2|TRBV5-5|TRBJ2-7|many
CASSLVGTSGYEQYF
TGTGCCAGCAGCTTGGTCGGGACTAGCGGATACGAGCAGTACTTC
>NA|TRBV21-1|TRBJ2-3|NA
CASSAAPRVRGTDTQYF
TGTGCCAGCAGCGCGGCGCCCAGGGTACGGGGCACAGATACGCAGTATTTT
>NA|TRBV5-6|TRBJ2-6|NA
CASSFSLGVSGANVLTF
TGTGCCAGCAGCTTCAGTCTTGGTGTCTCTGGGGCCAACGTCCTGACTTTC
>NA|TRBV5-1|TRBJ2-7|many
CASRSDGNYEQYF
TGCGCCAGCAGGAGCGATGGGAACTACGAGCAGTACTTC
>NA|TRBV28|TRBJ2-1|many
CASSRASSYNEQFF
TGTGCCAGCAGTCGAGCAAGCTCCTACAATGAGCAGTTCTTC
>NA|TRBV20-1|TRBJ2-6|NA
CSARDLTGASVLTF
TGCAGTGCTAGAGACCTTACCGGGGCCAGCGTCCTGACTTTC
>TRBD2|TRBV6-5|TRBJ2-7|once
CASSRAGYSTDRQNF
TGTGCCAGCAGTCGAGCGGGATACAGCACAGATAGGCAGAACTTC
>NA|TRBV20-1|TRBJ2-4|NA
CSVPGVQENIQYF
TGCAGTGTCCCAGGTGTCCAAGAGAACATTCAGTACTTC
>TRBD2|TRBV7-2|TRBJ2-1|few
CASSGTSGLANEQFF
TGTGCCAGCAGCGGAACTTCGGGACTAGCCAATGAGCAGTTCTTC
>NA|TRBV10-3|TRBJ1-2|many
CAISVGDGYTF
TGTGCCATCAGTGTTGGGGATGGCTACACCTTC
>TRBD2|TRBV6-2/TRBV6-3|TRBJ2-5|few
CASSRGTMNQETQYF
TGTGCCAGCAGCCGGGGGACTATGAACCAAGAGACCCAGTACTTC
>NA|TRBV6-2/TRBV6-3|TRBJ1-2|NA
CASSRADFQRDTF
TGTGCCAGCAGTAGGGCAGATTTCCAACGGGACACCTTC
>TRBD2|TRBV12-3/TRBV12-4|TRBJ2-7|few
CASSFIELAGGPHEQYF
TGTGCCAGCAGTTTCATTGAACTAGCGGGAGGGCCCCACGAGCAGTACTTC
>NA|TRBV6-5|TRBJ2-7|NA
CASRPRERGISYEQYF
TGTGCCAGCAGGCCTCGGGAGAGGGGGATCTCATACGAGCAGTACTTC
>NA|TRBV4-3|TRBJ2-7|NA
CASSQVAGTATGEQYF
TGCGCCAGCAGCCAAGTTGCGGGGACCGCCACTGGAGAGCAGTACTTC
>NA|TRBV13|TRBJ2-1|NA
CASSLLRAGVRNEQFF
TGTGCCAGCAGCTTACTTCGGGCAGGGGTTAGGAATGAGCAGTTCTTC
>NA|TRBV5-6|TRBJ2-2|few
CASRFDSLSGELFF
TGTGCCAGCAGGTTCGACAGCCTCAGCGGGGAGCTGTTTTTT
>NA|TRBV4-3|TRBJ1-5|NA
CASSQDYSNQPQHF
TGCGCCAGCAGCCAAGATTATAGCAATCAGCCCCAGCATTTT
>TRBD2|TRBV5-5|TRBJ2-2|few
CASSLVSVAGGPNGELFF
TGTGCCAGCAGCTTGGTCTCGGTAGCGGGGGGGCCCAACGGGGAGCTGTTTTTT
>TRBD2|TRBV20-1|TRBJ2-5|many
CSARRLTSGRAQETQYF
TGCAGTGCTAGAAGACTAACTAGCGGGAGGGCACAAGAGACCCAGTACTTC
>TRBD1|TRBV12-3/TRBV12-4|TRBJ1-2|NA
CASSPDRGRFEGGYTF
TGTGCCAGCAGTCCGGACAGGGGGCGATTTGAGGGAGGCTACACCTTC
>NA|TRBV12-3/TRBV12-4|TRBJ2-1|NA
CASSPMGGAGNEQFF
TGTGCCAGCTCCCCGATGGGGGGGGCGGGAAATGAGCAGTTCTTC
>NA|TRBV3-1|TRBJ2-1|few
CASSQVSRRISYNEQFF
TGTGCCAGCAGCCAAGTTTCGCGGCGGATCTCCTACAATGAGCAGTTCTTC
>NA|TRBV20-1|TRBJ1-4|NA
CSAINRVNEKLFF
TGCAGTGCTATCAACAGGGTTAATGAAAAACTGTTTTTT
>TRBD1|TRBV12-3/TRBV12-4|TRBJ1-2|NA
CTSSPHRGGYGYTF
TGTACCAGCAGTCCCCACAGGGGAGGGTATGGCTACACCTTC
>NA|TRBV25-1|TRBJ1-2|many
CASSEGDGYTF
TGTGCCAGCAGTGAAGGGGATGGCTACACCTTC
>NA|TRBV12-3/TRBV12-4|TRBJ1-4|few
CASSLTPEKLFF
TGTGCCAGCAGCCTCACACCTGAAAAACTGTTTTTT
>NA|TRBV7-9|TRBJ1-1|NA
CASRFRRNEAFF
TGTGCCAGCAGGTTCCGGAGGAATGAAGCTTTCTTT
>NA|TRBV5-4|TRBJ2-5|many
CASSVREGETQYF
TGTGCCAGCAGCGTCAGGGAAGGGGAGACCCAGTACTTC
>TRBD2|TRBV3-1|TRBJ2-1|NA
CASSQIKTSGLRGEQFF
TGTGCCAGCAGCCAAATCAAGACTAGCGGCCTGCGGGGTGAGCAGTTCTTC
>NA|TRBV2|TRBJ2-7|NA
CASSSGVPGEQYF
TGTGCCAGCTCCTCCGGGGTTCCGGGCGAGCAGTACTTC
>TRBD1|TRBV5-1|TRBJ2-6|NA
CASGWGQSSGSGANVLTF
TGCGCCAGCGGCTGGGGACAGTCTTCGGGCTCTGGGGCCAACGTCCTGACTTTC
>TRBD2|TRBV7-2|TRBJ2-4|many
CASSSFGTSGRSRLIQYF
TGTGCCAGCAGCTCCTTCGGGACTAGCGGGCGTAGTAGGCTCATTCAGTACTTC
>TRBD2|TRBV5-1|TRBJ2-7|few
CVSSLGTTYEQYF
TGCGTCAGCAGCTTGGGGACTACCTACGAGCAGTACTTC
>TRBD1|TRBV5-1|TRBJ2-7|few
CASSYESGTGGYEQYF
TGCGCCAGCAGCTACGAATCAGGGACAGGGGGCTACGAGCAGTACTTC
>TRBD1|TRBV30|TRBJ2-7|many
CAWREPGQVPYEQYF
TGTGCCTGGAGAGAACCGGGACAGGTTCCATACGAGCAGTACTTC
>TRBD2|TRBV12-3/TRBV12-4|TRBJ2-1|NA
CASRLLAGDFNEQFF
TGTGCCAGCAGGCTCCTAGCGGGTGATTTCAATGAGCAGTTCTTC
>TRBD1|TRBV12-3/TRBV12-4|TRBJ1-2|few
CASSHRTGGYGYTF
TGTGCCAGCAGTCACAGGACAGGGGGCTATGGCTACACCTTC
>NA|TRBV27|TRBJ1-2|NA
CASRASRGIRDAEGYTF
TGTGCCAGCAGGGCGAGTAGGGGGATCCGGGACGCCGAAGGCTACACCTTC
>NA|TRBV5-1|TRBJ2-3|NA
CTSKGGDTDTQYF
TGCACCAGCAAAGGGGGAGACACAGATACGCAGTATTTT
>TRBD1|TRBV7-9|TRBJ2-1|NA
CASSSGQPAEQFF
TGTGCCAGCAGCTCGGGACAGCCGGCTGAGCAGTTCTTC
>NA|TRBV2|TRBJ2-1|NA
CASNMRTGTNEQFF
TGTGCCAGCAATATGAGGACGGGCACCAATGAGCAGTTCTTC
>TRBD1|TRBV7-2|TRBJ1-1|NA
CASSSRDREASAEAFF
TGTGCCAGCAGCTCCCGGGACAGGGAGGCGAGTGCTGAAGCTTTCTTT
>NA|TRBV5-1|TRBJ1-2|few
CASSLGWGRDGYTF
TGCGCCAGCAGCTTGGGATGGGGACGGGATGGCTACACCTTC
>TRBD2|TRBV7-6|TRBJ2-3|many
CASSLDSGVSQGSTDTQYF
TGTGCCAGCAGCTTAGATAGCGGGGTTTCACAAGGCTCTACAGATACGCAGTATTTT
>NA|TRBV11-2|TRBJ1-2|few
CASSRRSSAGYTF
TGTGCCAGCAGCAGACGGAGCTCTGCCGGCTACACCTTC
>NA|TRBV7-3|TRBJ2-1|many
CASSEAQGPNEQFF
TGTGCCAGCAGCGAAGCCCAAGGGCCCAATGAGCAGTTCTTC
>NA|TRBV7-9|TRBJ2-1|many
CASSSQGSNEQFF
TGTGCCAGCAGCTCACAGGGCAGCAATGAGCAGTTCTTC
>TRBD2|TRBV7-3|TRBJ2-5|many
CASSSLGLVEETQYF
TGTGCCAGCAGCTCCTTGGGACTAGTCGAGGAGACCCAGTACTTC
>TRBD1|TRBV5-1|TRBJ2-1|many
CASSLGQGPYNEQFF
TGCGCCAGCAGCTTAGGACAGGGGCCCTACAATGAGCAGTTCTTC
>NA|TRBV5-1|TRBJ1-2|NA
CASSLDPDNYGYTF
TGCGCCAGCAGCTTGGACCCGGATAACTATGGCTACACCTTC
>NA|TRBV12-3/TRBV12-4|TRBJ2-4|few
CASSAGLSRGRYF
TGTGCCAGCAGTGCAGGCCTTTCGAGGGGTAGGTACTTC
>NA|TRBV27|TRBJ2-1|few
CASSRESNPLYEQFF
TGTGCCAGCAGCCGGGAGTCTAACCCTTTATATGAGCAGTTCTTC
>NA|TRBV27|TRBJ2-3|few
CASSLRRGLPDTQYF
TGTGCCAGCTCATTACGGAGGGGCCTCCCAGATACGCAGTATTTT
>NA|TRBV7-2|TRBJ2-3|few
CASPQGAVSNLHTDTQYF
TGTGCCAGCCCCCAAGGGGCGGTATCTAACCTACACACAGATACGCAGTATTTT
>TRBD2|TRBV20-1|TRBJ2-3|few
CSARGGRGVGDTQYF
TGCAGTGCTAGAGGGGGGCGGGGGGTTGGAGATACGCAGTATTTT